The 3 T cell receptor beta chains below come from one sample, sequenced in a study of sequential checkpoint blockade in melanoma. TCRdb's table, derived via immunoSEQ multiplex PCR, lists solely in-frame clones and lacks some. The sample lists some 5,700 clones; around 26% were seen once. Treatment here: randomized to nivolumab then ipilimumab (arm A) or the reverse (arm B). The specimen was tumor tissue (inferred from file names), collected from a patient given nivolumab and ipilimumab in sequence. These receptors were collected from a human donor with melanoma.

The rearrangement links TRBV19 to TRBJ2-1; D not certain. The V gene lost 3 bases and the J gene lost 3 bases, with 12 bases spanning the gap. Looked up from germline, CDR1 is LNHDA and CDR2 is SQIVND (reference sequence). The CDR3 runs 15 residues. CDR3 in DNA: TGTGCCAGTAGTATGGGCGGCCGAGGCTACAATGAGCAGTTCTTC. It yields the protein CASSMGGRGYNEQFF.

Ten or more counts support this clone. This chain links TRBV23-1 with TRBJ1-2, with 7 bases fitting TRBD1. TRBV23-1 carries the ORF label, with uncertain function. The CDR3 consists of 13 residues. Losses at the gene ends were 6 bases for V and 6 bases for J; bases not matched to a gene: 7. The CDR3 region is CASSLRQGNGYTF. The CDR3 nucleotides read TGCGCCAGCAGCCTCCGACAGGGTAATGGCTACACCTTC.

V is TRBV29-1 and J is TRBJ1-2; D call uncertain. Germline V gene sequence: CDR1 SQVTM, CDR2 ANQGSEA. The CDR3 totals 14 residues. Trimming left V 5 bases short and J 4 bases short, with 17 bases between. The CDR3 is CSVSKIQARYGYTF. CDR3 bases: TGCAGCGTTTCGAAGATACAAGCCCGCTATGGCTACACCTTC.